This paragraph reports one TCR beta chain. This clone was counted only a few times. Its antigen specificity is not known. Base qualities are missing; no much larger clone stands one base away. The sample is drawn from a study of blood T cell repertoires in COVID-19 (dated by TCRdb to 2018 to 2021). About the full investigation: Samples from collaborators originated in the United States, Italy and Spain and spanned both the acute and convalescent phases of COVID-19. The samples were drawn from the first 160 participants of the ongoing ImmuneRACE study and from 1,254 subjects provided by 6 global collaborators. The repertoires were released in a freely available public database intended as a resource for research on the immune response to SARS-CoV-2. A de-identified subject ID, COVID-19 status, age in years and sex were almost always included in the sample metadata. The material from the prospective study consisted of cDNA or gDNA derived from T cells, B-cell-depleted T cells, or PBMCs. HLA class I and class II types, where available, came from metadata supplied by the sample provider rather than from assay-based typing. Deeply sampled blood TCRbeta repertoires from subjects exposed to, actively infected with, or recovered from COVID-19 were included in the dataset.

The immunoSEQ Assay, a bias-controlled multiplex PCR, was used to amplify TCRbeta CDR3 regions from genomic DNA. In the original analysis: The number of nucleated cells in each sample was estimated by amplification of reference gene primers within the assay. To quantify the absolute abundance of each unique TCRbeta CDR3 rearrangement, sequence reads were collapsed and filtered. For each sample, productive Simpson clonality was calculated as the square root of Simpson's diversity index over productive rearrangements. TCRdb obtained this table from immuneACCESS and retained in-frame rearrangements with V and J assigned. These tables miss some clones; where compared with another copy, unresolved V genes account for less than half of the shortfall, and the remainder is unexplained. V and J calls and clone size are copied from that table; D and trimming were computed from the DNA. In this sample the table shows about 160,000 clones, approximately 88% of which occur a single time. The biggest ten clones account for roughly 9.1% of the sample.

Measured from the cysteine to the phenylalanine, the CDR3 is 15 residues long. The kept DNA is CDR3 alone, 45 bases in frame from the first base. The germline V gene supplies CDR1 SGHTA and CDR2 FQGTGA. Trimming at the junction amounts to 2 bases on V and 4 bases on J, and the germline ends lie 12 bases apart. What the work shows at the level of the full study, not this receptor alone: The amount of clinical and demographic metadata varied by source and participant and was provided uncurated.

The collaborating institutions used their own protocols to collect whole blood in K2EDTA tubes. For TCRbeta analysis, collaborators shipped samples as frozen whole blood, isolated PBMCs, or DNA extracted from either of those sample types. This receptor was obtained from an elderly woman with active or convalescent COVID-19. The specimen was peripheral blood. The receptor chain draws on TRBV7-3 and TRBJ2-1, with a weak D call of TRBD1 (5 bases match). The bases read TGTGCCAGCAGCTTAGGGGCAGCTCTATACAATGAGCAGTTCTTC. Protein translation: CASSLGAALYNEQFF.